Below are 4 T cell receptor beta chains sequenced from a single sample in a study of blood T cell repertoires in COVID-19. Generated by immunoSEQ multiplex PCR, the TCRdb table keeps only in-frame clones and is missing some. The data hold some 140,000 clones, with roughly four fifths observed a single time. Sequenced material: PBMCs or T cells enriched from blood (not recorded which). Every receptor here comes from a man aged 30-40 years who had recovered from COVID-19.

Only one count was recorded for this clone. The chain combines TRBV2 with TRBJ1-6; D call uncertain. This CDR3 is 15 amino acids long. The germline gives CDR1 SNHLY, CDR2 FYNNEI. V was trimmed by 7 bases and J by 5 bases, leaving 15 bases between them. The CDR3 sequence is CASTPIGKDNSPLHF. CDR3 nucleotides: TGTGCCAGCACCCCCATCGGGAAAGATAATTCACCCCTCCACTTT.

V usage is TRBV18 and J usage is TRBJ1-1, with 9 bases identical to TRBD1. The CDR3 covers 15 residues. From germline, CDR1 is KGHSH and CDR2 LQKENI. The ends lost 2 bases at V and 5 bases at J; junction bases unmatched: 6. The CDR3 spells CASSPTDRGWTEAFF. The CDR3 coding sequence is TGTGCCAGCTCACCAACCGACAGGGGGTGGACTGAAGCTTTCTTT. The full variable domain, its missing parts supplied by reference TRBV18 and TRBJ1-1, is NAGVMQNPRHLVRRRGQEARLRCSPMKGHSHVYWYRQLPEEGLKFMVYLQKENIIDESGMPKERFSAEFPKEGPSILRIQQVVRGDSAAYFCASSPTDRGWTEAFFGQGTRLTVV.

The rearrangement uses TRBV6-5 and TRBJ2-1; 8 bases align to TRBD2. Trimming cost V 6 bases and J 6 bases; bases outside gene matches: 4. Germline values: CDR1 MNHEY, CDR2 SVGAGI. This CDR3 is 13 amino acids long. CDR3 DNA sequence: TGTGCCAGCAGCCCCCGGGGGGGCAATGAGCAGTTCTTC. Translating it yields CASSPRGGNEQFF.

This chain joins TRBV15 and TRBJ2-3, with D possibly matching TRBD2 (5 bases). V lost 3 bases, J lost 4 bases, and 14 bases lay in between. Germline V gene sequence: CDR1 LNHNV, CDR2 YYDKDF (reference sequence). There are 15 residues in the CDR3. The CDR3 spells CATSSGRTSPDTQYF. The DNA of the CDR3 is TGTGCCACCAGCAGTGGAAGGACTTCCCCAGATACGCAGTATTTT. Filled out from reference TRBV15 and TRBJ2-3, the complete variable domain reads DAMVIQNPRYQVTQFGKPVTLSCSQTLNHNVMYWYQQKSSQAPKLLFHYYDKDFNNEADTPDNFQSRRPNTSFCFLDIRSPGLGDTAMYLCATSSGRTSPDTQYFGPGTRLTVL.